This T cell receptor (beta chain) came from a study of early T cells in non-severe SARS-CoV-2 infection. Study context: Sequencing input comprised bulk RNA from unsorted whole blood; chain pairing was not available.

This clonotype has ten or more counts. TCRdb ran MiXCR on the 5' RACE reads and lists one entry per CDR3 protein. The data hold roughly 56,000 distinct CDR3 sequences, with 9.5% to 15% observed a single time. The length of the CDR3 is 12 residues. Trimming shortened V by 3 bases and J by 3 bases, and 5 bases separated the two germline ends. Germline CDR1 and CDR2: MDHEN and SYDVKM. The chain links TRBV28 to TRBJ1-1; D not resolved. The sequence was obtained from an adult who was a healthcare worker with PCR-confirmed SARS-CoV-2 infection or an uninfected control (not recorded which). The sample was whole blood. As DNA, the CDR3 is TGTGCCAGCAGTTTTCAGGACACTGAAGCTTTCTTT. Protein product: CASSFQDTEAFF.